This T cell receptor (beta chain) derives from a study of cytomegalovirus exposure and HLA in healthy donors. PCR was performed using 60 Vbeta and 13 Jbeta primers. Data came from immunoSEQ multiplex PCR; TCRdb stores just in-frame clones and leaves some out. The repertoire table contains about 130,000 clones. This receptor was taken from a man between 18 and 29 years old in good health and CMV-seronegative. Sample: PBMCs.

CDR3 in amino acids: CASSLALPGTGELFF. The CDR3 nucleotides read TGCGCCAGCAGCTTAGCCCTCCCTGGCACCGGGGAGCTGTTTTTT. The chain combines TRBV5-1 with TRBJ2-2; D unclear. The length of the CDR3 is 15 residues. Germline assignment: CDR1 SGHRS and CDR2 YFSETQ. V was shortened by 2 bases and J by 4 bases, with 12 bases between the two germline ends.